Listed below are T cell receptor beta chains from one sample, sequenced in a study of T-cell reconstitution after alpha-beta-depleted transplantation in children. Each CDR3 protein gets one entry after TCRdb re-called the PCR reads with MiXCR. Of 400,000 to 550,000 distinct CDR3 sequences in the sample, approximately 10% were seen once. The sample was PBMCs, taken before TCRalphabeta/CD19-depleted stem cell transplant. The origin of the receptors is a child aged 2-9 years with inherited bone marrow failure, due to receive a stem cell transplant. Each CDR3 is given with its conserved first and last residue. A D gene is named only where the DNA matches it firmly. The size of a clone is reported for some rows only, either as once, few or many, or as a class for expanded clones.

size	V	D	J	CDR3	DNA
many	TRBV4-3	TRBD1	TRBJ2-7	CASSQRTGEGDEQYF	TGCGCCAGCAGCCAACGGACAGGGGAAGGGGACGAGCAGTACTTC
many	TRBV27	TRBD1	TRBJ2-1	CASSFYRGHSYNEQFF	TGTGCCAGCAGTTTCTACAGGGGGCATTCCTACAATGAGCAGTTCTTC
.	TRBV11-3	.	TRBJ2-3	CASSGHPDTQYF	TGTGCCAGCAGCGGACATCCGGATACGCAGTATTTT
many	TRBV5-1	TRBD2	TRBJ2-3	CASSLSSSGRAPDTQYF	TGCGCCAGCAGCCTGTCGTCTAGCGGGAGGGCCCCAGATACGCAGTATTTT
.	TRBV27	TRBD2	TRBJ2-3	CASSQQPLAGGDTQYF	TGTGCCAGCAGTCAGCAACCTCTAGCGGGAGGGGATACGCAGTATTTT
many	TRBV9	.	TRBJ2-7	CASSVSPFDEQYF	TGTGCCAGCAGCGTGAGCCCCTTTGACGAGCAGTACTTC
many	TRBV20-1	.	TRBJ1-3	CSAMAQGSGNTIYF	TGCAGTGCTATGGCCCAGGGCTCTGGAAACACCATATATTTT
many	TRBV9	.	TRBJ2-7	CASSVDFAGDEQYF	TGTGCCAGCAGCGTAGATTTCGCCGGAGACGAGCAGTACTTC
many	TRBV10-3	.	TRBJ2-7	CAITSGVSHEQYF	TGTGCCATCACGTCGGGAGTATCGCACGAGCAGTACTTC
few	TRBV4-3	TRBD1	TRBJ2-1	CASSHADRVAYNEQFF	TGCGCCAGCAGCCATGCGGACAGGGTAGCCTACAATGAGCAGTTCTTC
.	TRBV5-1	TRBD1	TRBJ1-1	CASSLVPGQENTEAFF	TGCGCCAGCAGCTTGGTTCCGGGACAGGAGAACACTGAAGCTTTCTTT
few	TRBV6-2/TRBV6-3	TRBD1	TRBJ1-1	CASREGQGEGMNTEAFF	TGTGCCAGCAGGGAGGGACAGGGAGAAGGAATGAACACTGAAGCTTTCTTT
.	TRBV6-2/TRBV6-3	.	TRBJ2-5	CASSYPAGPTQETQYF	TGTGCCAGCAGTTATCCAGCGGGCCCCACCCAAGAGACCCAGTACTTC
.	TRBV20-1	.	TRBJ2-7	CTAGVHEQYF	TGCACCGCCGGGGTCCACGAGCAGTACTTC
few	TRBV7-6	TRBD2	TRBJ2-1	CASSLVSSGSPYEQFF	TGTGCCAGCAGCTTAGTGTCTAGCGGGAGTCCCTATGAGCAGTTCTTC
many	TRBV20-1	.	TRBJ2-4	CSNGGLNIQYF	TGCAGTAACGGGGGTTTGAACATTCAGTACTTC
.	TRBV12-3/TRBV12-4	TRBD1	TRBJ2-7	CASGTGAGNEQYF	TGTGCCAGCGGGACAGGGGCTGGGAACGAGCAGTACTTC
many	TRBV24-1	TRBD2	TRBJ2-2	CATSSGGTGELFF	TGTGCCACCAGCTCCGGGGGGACCGGGGAGCTGTTTTTT
many	TRBV7-9	.	TRBJ2-1	CASDAIGGRSYNEQFF	TGTGCCAGCGACGCTATCGGGGGTCGCTCCTACAATGAGCAGTTCTTC
few	TRBV16	.	TRBJ1-2	CASSHTPNYGYTF	TGTGCCAGCAGCCACACGCCTAACTATGGCTACACCTTC
many	TRBV28	.	TRBJ1-3	CASQGTAGNTIYF	TGTGCCAGTCAGGGGACGGCTGGAAACACCATATATTTT
many	TRBV7-8	TRBD2	TRBJ2-7	CASSLGLAGVLDYYYEQYF	TGTGCCAGCAGCCTAGGACTAGCGGGAGTTCTCGACTACTACTACGAGCAGTACTTC
few	TRBV7-7	TRBD1	TRBJ2-3	CASPPRQGSTDTQYF	TGTGCCAGCCCCCCGCGACAGGGTTCCACAGATACGCAGTATTTT
many	TRBV7-2	TRBD1	TRBJ1-3	CASSSDRVSGNTIYF	TGTGCCAGCAGTTCCGACAGGGTCTCTGGAAACACCATATATTTT
few	TRBV5-1	.	TRBJ2-7	CASSPRDGLYEQYF	TGCGCCAGCAGCCCCCGGGACGGCCTCTACGAGCAGTACTTC
few	TRBV7-2	TRBD2	TRBJ2-7	CASSLVGPSSGGHELYF	TGTGCCAGCAGCTTAGTAGGCCCTTCTAGCGGAGGCCACGAGCTGTACTTC
many	TRBV19	.	TRBJ1-1	CASSIPGRNTEAFF	TGTGCCAGTAGTATTCCGGGGCGGAACACTGAAGCTTTCTTT
few	TRBV12-3/TRBV12-4	TRBD1	TRBJ1-5	CASSRGGQGIRGNQPQHF	TGTGCCAGCAGTCGTGGCGGACAGGGGATCAGAGGCAATCAGCCCCAGCATTTT
few	TRBV30	.	TRBJ2-7	CAWAVGDYEQYF	TGTGCCTGGGCAGTTGGAGACTACGAGCAGTACTTC
many	TRBV13	.	TRBJ2-1	CASSLTRDEQFF	TGTGCCAGCAGCCTAACCAGGGACGAGCAGTTCTTC
many	TRBV7-8	TRBD2	TRBJ2-1	CASSFLIAGDYNEQFF	TGTGCCAGCAGCTTCCTAATAGCGGGAGACTACAATGAGCAGTTCTTC